Sequencing of this T cell receptor (beta chain) was carried out in a study of shared clonotypes between healthy human individuals. The wider study: The plates for each donor numbered three CD4 naive, three CD4 memory, two CD8 naive and one CD8 memory.

This clone has only a few counts. Its antigen is as yet unknown. Other nucleotide sequences from this sample produce the same CDR3. Negatively enriched CD4+ T cells were divided by CD45RA into naive and memory. Authors' methods: Owing to the provision of junction-only sequences devoid of quality scores by immunoSEQ, filtering differed. Measured with immunoSEQ multiplex PCR; TCRdb has only the in-frame clones, and not every one. Clonal size and the V and J genes are those of that table, whereas D and trimming came from the DNA. The data show fewer than 3 million clones, with roughly 90% seen just once and around 0.38% held by the top ten. Study-wide results and limits: The sampled material consisted only of blood, and tissue repertoires are likely to differ.

CDR1 is SNHLY, CDR2 FYNNEI, per germline. CDR3 length: 13 residues. Trimming shortened V by 3 bases and J by 1 base, and 6 bases separated the two germline ends. Material for sequencing was naive CD4+ T cells from PBMCs. Subset denoted: CD45RA+ positively selected. This sequence joins TRBV2 and TRBJ1-1; no reliable D call. The sequence derives from a man aged 18 to 29 in good health. Some clones in this sample may be carry-over from other donors' samples. CDR3 sequence reads: CASSEEGNTEAFF. CDR3 DNA: TGTGCCAGCAGTGAGGAGGGGAACACTGAAGCTTTCTTT. The full variable domain, completed using reference TRBV2 and TRBJ1-1, is EPEVTQTPSHQVTQMGQEVILRCVPISNHLYFYWYRQILGQKVEFLVSFYNNEISEKSEIFDDQFSVERPDGSNFTLKIRSTKLEDSAMYFCASSEEGNTEAFFGQGTRLTVV.